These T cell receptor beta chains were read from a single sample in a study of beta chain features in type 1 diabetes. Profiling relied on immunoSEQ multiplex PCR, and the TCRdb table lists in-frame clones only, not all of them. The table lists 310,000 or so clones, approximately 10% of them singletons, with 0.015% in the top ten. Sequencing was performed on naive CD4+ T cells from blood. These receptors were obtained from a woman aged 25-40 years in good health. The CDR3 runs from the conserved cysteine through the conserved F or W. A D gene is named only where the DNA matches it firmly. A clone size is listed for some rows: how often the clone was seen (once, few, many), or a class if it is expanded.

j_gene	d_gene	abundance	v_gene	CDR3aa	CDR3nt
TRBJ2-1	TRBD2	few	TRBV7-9	CASSRGLANGNEQFF	TGTGCCAGCAGCAGGGGACTAGCGAATGGAAATGAGCAGTTCTTC
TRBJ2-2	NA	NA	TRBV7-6	CASSPPRGALTGELFF	TGTGCCAGCAGCCCCCCTCGGGGGGCGCTCACCGGGGAGCTGTTTTTT
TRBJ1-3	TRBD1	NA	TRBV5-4	CASSSGQGPSGNTIYF	TGTGCCAGCAGCTCGGGACAGGGGCCCTCTGGAAACACCATATATTTT
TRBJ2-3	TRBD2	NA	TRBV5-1	CASSLEGSGASGQYF	TGCGCCAGCAGCTTGGAAGGTAGCGGGGCCAGCGGGCAGTATTTT
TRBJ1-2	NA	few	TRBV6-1	CASSEYGGNYGYTF	TGTGCCAGCAGTGAATATGGAGGGAACTATGGCTACACCTTC
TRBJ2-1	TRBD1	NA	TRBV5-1	CASSWDRERGEQFF	TGCGCCAGCAGCTGGGACAGGGAGAGGGGTGAGCAGTTCTTC
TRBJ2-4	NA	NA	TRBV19	CASSFEDSRSLAKNIQYF	TGTGCCAGTAGTTTTGAAGACAGCCGGAGTCTAGCCAAAAACATTCAGTACTTC
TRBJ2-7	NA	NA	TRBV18	CASSPTTATEQYF	TGTGCCAGCTCACCCACGACAGCGACAGAGCAGTACTTC
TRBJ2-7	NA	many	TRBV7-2	CASSGQPGYEQYF	TGTGCCAGCAGCGGTCAACCGGGGTACGAGCAGTACTTC
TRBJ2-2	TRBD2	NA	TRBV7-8	CASSLALSGRARVGELFF	TGTGCCAGCAGCTTAGCCCTTAGCGGGAGGGCCAGGGTCGGGGAGCTGTTTTTT
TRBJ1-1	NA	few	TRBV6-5	CASSRGGVDTEAFF	TGTGCCAGCAGCCGGGGGGGGGTTGACACTGAAGCTTTCTTT
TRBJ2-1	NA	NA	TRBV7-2	CASRTQASYNEQFF	TGTGCCAGCAGGACGCAGGCGTCCTACAATGAGCAGTTCTTC
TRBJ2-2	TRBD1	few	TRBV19	CASSVQGANTGELFF	TGTGCCAGTAGTGTCCAGGGGGCTAACACCGGGGAGCTGTTTTTT
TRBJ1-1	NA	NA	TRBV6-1	CASSETGMNTEAFF	TGTGCCAGCAGTGAGACAGGTATGAACACTGAAGCTTTCTTT
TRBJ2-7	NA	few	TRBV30	CAWTRDLRNEQYF	TGTGCCTGGACCCGGGATCTCCGAAACGAGCAGTACTTC
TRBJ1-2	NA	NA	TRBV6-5	CASSTGYYGYTF	TGTGCCAGCAGTACGGGGTACTATGGCTACACCTTC
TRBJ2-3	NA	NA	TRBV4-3	CASSPIPGSSTDTQYF	TGCGCCAGCAGCCCCATTCCCGGGAGTAGCACAGATACGCAGTATTTT
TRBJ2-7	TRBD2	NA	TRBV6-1	CASNTGLAGSYEQYF	TGTGCCAGCAATACAGGACTAGCGGGATCCTACGAGCAGTACTTC
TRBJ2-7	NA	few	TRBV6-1	CASSDQGYEQYF	TGTGCCAGCAGTGACCAGGGCTACGAGCAGTACTTC
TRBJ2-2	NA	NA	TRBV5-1	CASSSRDILTGELFF	TGCGCCAGCAGCAGCCGGGACATCCTCACCGGGGAGCTGTTTTTT
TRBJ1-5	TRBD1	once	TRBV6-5	CASSYDQPGQGLPQHF	TGTGCCAGCAGTTACGACCAGCCGGGACAGGGGTTGCCCCAGCATTTT
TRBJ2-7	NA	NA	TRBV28	CASSSAAGTSSYEQYF	TGTGCCAGCAGTTCCGCGGCGGGAACGAGCTCCTACGAGCAGTACTTC
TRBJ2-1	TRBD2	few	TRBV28	CASSLAGGNYNEQFF	TGTGCCAGCAGTTTAGCGGGAGGGAACTACAATGAGCAGTTCTTC
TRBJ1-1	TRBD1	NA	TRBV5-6	CASSLVGGGTEAFF	TGTGCCAGCAGCTTGGTAGGGGGCGGGACTGAAGCTTTCTTT